This TCR beta chain came from a study of cytomegalovirus exposure and HLA in healthy donors. Each donor's status was that of a healthy bone marrow donor. PCR involved 60 Vbeta and 13 Jbeta primers. Method: immunoSEQ multiplex PCR; TCRdb's copy keeps in-frame clones and lacks some. Here the sample spans about 170,000 clones, less than 85% being singletons. In regard to this clone: The antigen remains unidentified.

V was clipped by 4 bases and J by 5 bases, with 21 bases between them. Germline CDR1 SGHVS, CDR2 FQNEAQ. The CDR3 runs to 18 residues. Overall study findings and caveats: Around 160 TCR beta chains were listed as cytomegalovirus-associated. In a later analysis, at a false discovery rate of 0.05, under 20,000 TCR beta sequences were associated with HLA alleles.

This chain connects TRBV7-8 to TRBJ1-6; a weak D match, TRBD1 (5 bases). The clonotype originates from a male donor in good health and CMV-seronegative. Specimen: PBMCs. In nucleotides, the CDR3 is TGTGCCAGCAGCTCCTACGAGACAGCCTCCTTGAATAATTCACCCCTCCACTTT. Its translation: CASSSYETASLNNSPLHF.